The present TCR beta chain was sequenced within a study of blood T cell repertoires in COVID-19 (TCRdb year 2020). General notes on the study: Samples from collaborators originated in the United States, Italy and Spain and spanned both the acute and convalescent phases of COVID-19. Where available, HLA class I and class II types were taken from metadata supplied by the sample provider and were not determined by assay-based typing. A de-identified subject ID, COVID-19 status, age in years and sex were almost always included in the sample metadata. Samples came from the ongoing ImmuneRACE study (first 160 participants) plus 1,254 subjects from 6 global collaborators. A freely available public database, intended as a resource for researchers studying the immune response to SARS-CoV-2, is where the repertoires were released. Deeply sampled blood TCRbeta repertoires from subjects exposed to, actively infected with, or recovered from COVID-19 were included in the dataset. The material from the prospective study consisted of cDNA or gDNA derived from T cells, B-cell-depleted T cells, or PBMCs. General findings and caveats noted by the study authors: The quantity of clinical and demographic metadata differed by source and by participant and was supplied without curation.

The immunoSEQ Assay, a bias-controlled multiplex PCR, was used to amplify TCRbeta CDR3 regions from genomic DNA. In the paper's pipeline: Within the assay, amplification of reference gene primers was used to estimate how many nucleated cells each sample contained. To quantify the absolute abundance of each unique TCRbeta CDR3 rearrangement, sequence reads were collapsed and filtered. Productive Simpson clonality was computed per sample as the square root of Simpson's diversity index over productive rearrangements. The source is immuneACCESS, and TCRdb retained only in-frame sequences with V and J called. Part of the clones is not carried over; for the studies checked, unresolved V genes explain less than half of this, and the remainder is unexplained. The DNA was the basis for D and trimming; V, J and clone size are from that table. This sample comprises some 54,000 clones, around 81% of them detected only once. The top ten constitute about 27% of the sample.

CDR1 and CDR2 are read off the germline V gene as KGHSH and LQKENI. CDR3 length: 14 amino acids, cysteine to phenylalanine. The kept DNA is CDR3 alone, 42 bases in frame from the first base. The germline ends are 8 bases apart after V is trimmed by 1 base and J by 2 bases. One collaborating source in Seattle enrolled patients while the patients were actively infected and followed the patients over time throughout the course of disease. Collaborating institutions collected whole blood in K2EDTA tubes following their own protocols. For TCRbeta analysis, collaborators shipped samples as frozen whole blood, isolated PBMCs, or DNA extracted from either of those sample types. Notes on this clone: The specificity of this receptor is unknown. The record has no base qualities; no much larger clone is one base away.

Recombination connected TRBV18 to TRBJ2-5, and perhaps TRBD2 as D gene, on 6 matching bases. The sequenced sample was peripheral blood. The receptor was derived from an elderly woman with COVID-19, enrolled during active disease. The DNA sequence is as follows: TGTGCCAGCTCACCACGGGGACTTCAAGAGACCCAGTACTTC. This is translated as CASSPRGLQETQYF.